What follows describes a single TCR beta chain. V lost 7 bases and J 0 bases, leaving 13 bases between the germline ends. The length of the CDR3 is 14 residues. Looked up from germline, CDR1 is LNHDA and CDR2 is SQIVND (reference sequence). These data come from a study of blood T cell repertoires in COVID-19. Libraries were prepared by immunoSEQ multiplex PCR; TCRdb keeps only in-frame clonotypes and omits some of them. The table has hundreds of thousands of clones, roughly 90% seen once. The source is a man aged 55-75 years who had recovered from COVID-19. The specimen was peripheral blood. This chain connects TRBV19 to TRBJ2-7; possibly TRBD1 for D (6 bases). The DNA of the CDR3 is TGTGCCAGTACCTTGGGGGCAGGCTCCTACGAGCAGTACTTC. This codes for CASTLGAGSYEQYF.